Detailed here is one T cell receptor (beta chain). The target antigen is unknown. This entry is derived from a study of T cell responses to AZD1222 COVID-19 vaccine. V dropped 3 bases and J dropped 9 bases, with 13 bases sitting between them. This CDR3 is 13 amino acids long. The germline V gene encodes CDR1 SGHTA and CDR2 FQGNSA. Profiled with immunoSEQ multiplex PCR; TCRdb holds only in-frame clones, not every one. The repertoire consists of some 150,000 clones, with 80% to 95% occurring once and the leading ten covering 3.5% to 4.5%. Study conclusions and caveats: Spike was spanned by vaccine-associated CD4 TCRs, with dominance at 160-218 and 743-854.

The sequences come from peripheral blood, collected on day 0 of AZD1222 vaccination. This chain connects TRBV7-2 to TRBJ2-3; D possibly corresponds to TRBD1 (5 bases). This TCR was recovered from an adult in good health. CDR3 coding DNA: TGTGCCAGCAGCTTGGACGGTTCAGGGACGCAGTATTTT. This encodes CASSLDGSGTQYF.